This passage covers 11 T cell receptor beta chains from one sample sequenced in a study of spatial heterogeneity in lung cancer. Each CDR3 protein is one row after TCRdb ran MiXCR on the 5' RACE reads. The sample lists 20,000 to 25,000 distinct CDR3 sequences, about 4.6% occurring once. Indicated time point: sample taken at primary tumor resection. The sample was PBMCs, taken at surgery. The source is a male donor with early-stage non-small cell lung cancer.

This clonotype has more than one count but fewer than ten. CDR3 coding DNA: TGTGCCAGCAGTTTAACTCACTTTAACTATGGCTACACCTTC. Its protein product is CASSLTHFNYGYTF. This chain links TRBV28 with TRBJ1-2; D is unclear. The germline V gene encodes CDR1 MDHEN and CDR2 SYDVKM. The CDR3 contains 14 residues. Trimming stripped 2 bases from V and 1 base from J, with 8 bases between.

This clonotype was observed at least ten times. The V gene is TRBV5-1, the J gene TRBJ2-7; 8 bases fit TRBD2. Germline CDR1 SGHRS, CDR2 YFSETQ. J lost 2 bases, V lost 2 bases, and 6 bases had no gene match. The CDR3 is made up of 15 amino acids. CDR3 loop: CASSLGSGVPYEQYF. The CDR3 DNA follows: TGCGCCAGCAGCTTAGGTAGCGGGGTACCCTACGAGCAGTACTTC.

The V gene is TRBV7-9, the J gene TRBJ2-7; possible D gene TRBD1, 6 bases. The germline V gene has CDR1 SEHNR and CDR2 FQNEAQ (reference sequence). Trimming took off 4 bases at V and 0 bases at J, with 10 bases between the two ends. This CDR3 comprises 14 residues. The DNA of the CDR3 is TGTGCCAGCAGCTCGAGGGGGTACTCCTACGAGCAGTACTTC. Its translation: CASSSRGYSYEQYF.

This clonotype has at least ten counts. V usage is TRBV6-5 and J usage is TRBJ1-4; D is unclear. The V end was cut by 0 bases, the J end by 3 bases, with 8 bases between. Germline V CDR1 and CDR2: MNHEY, SVGAGI. The CDR3 sequence is 15 residues long. Here the CDR3 reads CASSYSGRANEKLFF. The CDR3 nucleotides are TGTGCCAGCAGTTACTCCGGACGGGCTAATGAAAAACTGTTTTTT.

Ten or more counts support this clonotype. J is TRBJ1-2 and V is TRBV27; D call uncertain. Trimming cost V 8 bases and J 1 base, with 14 bases left between them. This CDR3 is built from 14 residues. CDR1 MNHEY and CDR2 SMNVEV come from the germline V gene (reference sequence). The CDR3 protein is CASAQVYINYGYTF. The CDR3 nucleotides are TGTGCCAGCGCTCAAGTCTATATTAACTATGGCTACACCTTC.

This clonotype appeared many times. The genes are TRBV5-1 and TRBJ1-4; tentative D call: TRBD1 (6 bases). V lost 2 bases to trimming and J lost 6 bases, with 11 bases between them. In germline, CDR1 is SGHRS, CDR2 YFSETQ. The CDR3 loop spans 14 amino acids. CDR3 nucleotides: TGCGCCAGCAGCTTCCGGGACATGGATGAAAAACTGTTTTTT. It translates to CASSFRDMDEKLFF.

The sample holds many counts of this clonotype. This chain links TRBV7-2 with TRBJ2-3; D is ambiguous. The V gene's germline CDR1 is SGHTA and CDR2 FQGNSA. The length of the CDR3 is 12 residues. V was pared by 5 bases and J by 2 bases, with 5 bases between. CDR3 protein: CASSPTTDTQYF. The CDR3 nucleotides are TGTGCCAGCAGCCCCACCACAGATACGCAGTATTTT.

This clonotype was detected ten times or more. The chain combines TRBV20-1 with TRBJ2-7; D not resolved. The CDR3 runs 13 residues. V lost 5 bases to trimming and J lost 1 base, with 12 bases between them. Germline assignment: CDR1 DFQATT and CDR2 SNEGSKA (reference sequence). CDR3 residues: CSAQRQVSYEQYF. The CDR3 coding sequence is TGCAGTGCTCAAAGGCAGGTATCCTACGAGCAGTACTTC.

This clonotype was seen at least ten times. This sequence joins TRBV20-1 and TRBJ2-3; the D gene is possibly TRBD2 (5 bases). Trimming left V 1 base short and J 4 bases short, with 9 bases between. This CDR3 is built from 13 residues. The germline gives CDR1 DFQATT, CDR2 SNEGSKA (reference sequence). The CDR3 sequence is CSARASSPDTQYF. The CDR3 DNA is TGCAGTGCTAGAGCCTCTAGCCCAGATACGCAGTATTTT.

This clonotype was recorded at least ten times. The chain uses TRBV20-1 and TRBJ1-1; 9 nucleotides line up with TRBD1. Losses at the gene ends were 1 base for V and 6 bases for J; bases not matched to a gene: 3. Germline CDR1 DFQATT, CDR2 SNEGSKA (reference sequence). CDR3 size: 13 residues. The CDR3 here is CSARGDRDSEAFF. Here the CDR3 DNA reads TGCAGTGCTAGAGGGGACAGGGATTCTGAAGCTTTCTTT.

This clonotype has ten or more counts. The chain employs TRBV20-1 and TRBJ2-5; D tentatively fits TRBD1 or TRBD2 (5 bases each). Germline assignment: CDR1 DFQATT and CDR2 SNEGSKA (reference sequence). The CDR3 runs 13 residues. V gave up 6 bases and J gave up 5 bases, with 16 bases separating them. The CDR3 region is CSAQNVGEETQYF. CDR3 in DNA: TGCAGTGCACAAAACGTAGGGGAGGAGACCCAGTACTTC.